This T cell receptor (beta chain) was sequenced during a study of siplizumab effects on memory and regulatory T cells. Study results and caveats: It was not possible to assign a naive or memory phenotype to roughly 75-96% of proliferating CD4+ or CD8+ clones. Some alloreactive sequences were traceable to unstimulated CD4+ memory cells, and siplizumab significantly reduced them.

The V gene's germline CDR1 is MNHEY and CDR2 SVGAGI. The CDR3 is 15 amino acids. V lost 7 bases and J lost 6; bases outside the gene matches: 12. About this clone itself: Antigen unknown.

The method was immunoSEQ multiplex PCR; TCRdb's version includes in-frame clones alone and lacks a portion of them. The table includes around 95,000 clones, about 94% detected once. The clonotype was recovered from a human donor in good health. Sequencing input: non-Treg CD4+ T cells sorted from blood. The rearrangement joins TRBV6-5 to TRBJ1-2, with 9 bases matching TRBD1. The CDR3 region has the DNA TGTGCCAGCAATATCCGGGACAGGGCACTGGATGGCTACACCTTC. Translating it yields CASNIRDRALDGYTF.